The next 27 T cell receptor beta chains were all read from a single sample in a study of beta chain features in type 1 diabetes. What was sequenced were expressed TCRB transcripts, since all of the isolated RNA had been reverse transcribed. Libraries were prepared by immunoSEQ multiplex PCR; TCRdb keeps only in-frame clonotypes and omits some of them. The profile shows almost 350,000 clones, 6.5% to 10% of them singletons. Sample: central memory CD4+ T cells from blood. The receptors here all came from a woman under 30 in good health.

This clone occurred a few times. V and J are TRBV4-3 and TRBJ2-4, with D unresolved. The CDR3 contains 14 residues. V was pared by 0 bases and J by 4 bases, with 7 bases between. Germline-derived CDR1 and CDR2 are LGHNA and YSLEER. CDR3 loop: CASSQDVGKNIQYF. The CDR3 DNA is TGCGCCAGCAGCCAAGATGTCGGGAAAAACATTCAGTACTTC.

In regard to this clone: Being one base from a much bigger clone, this may be a read error. The chain carries TRBV19 and TRBJ1-1; D might be TRBD1 (5 bases). V was cut by 10 bases and J by 0 bases, with 6 bases left in between. CDR3 length: 11 residues. Germline V CDR1 and CDR2: LNHDA, SQIVND (reference sequence). CDR3 DNA sequence: TGTGCCACCAGGGTGAACACTGAAGCTTTCTTT. Residues: CATRVNTEAFF.

This chain joins TRBV27 and TRBJ1-5; 7 nucleotides line up with TRBD1. Per the germline V gene, CDR1 is MNHEY and CDR2 is SMNVEV (reference sequence). The CDR3 is 14 residues long. V shed 6 bases, J shed 6 bases, and the junction held 8 bases outside the gene matches. The CDR3 bases are TGTGCCAGCAGACAGACAGGGAGATTTCAGCCCCAGCATTTT. This sequence encodes CASRQTGRFQPQHF.

The table lists this clone with many counts. The genes are TRBV2 and TRBJ2-1, with D tentatively TRBD2 (5 bases). The germline gives CDR1 SNHLY, CDR2 FYNNEI. CDR3 length equals 13 residues. The ends were cut back, 5 bases at V and 8 bases at J, with 13 bases in the middle. This chain's CDR3 is CASSSYLGDEQFF. The DNA of the CDR3 is TGTGCCAGCAGTTCCTACCTCGGGGATGAGCAGTTCTTC.

The chain links TRBV7-2 to TRBJ2-4; TRBD2 is a possible D gene (6 bases). V was shortened by 4 bases and J by 14 bases, with 18 bases between the two germline ends. The CDR3 is 13 amino acids. Germline V lookup: CDR1 SGHTA, CDR2 FQGNSA. CDR3 region: CASSSSGTLYKYF. The DNA of the CDR3 is TGTGCCAGCAGCTCGTCTGGGACTCTCTATAAGTACTTC.

This chain joins TRBV6-1 and TRBJ2-4; D gene ambiguous. The V gene lost 5 bases and the J gene lost 0 bases, with 8 bases spanning the gap. Germline CDR1 and CDR2: MNHNS and SASEGT. The CDR3 sequence is 14 residues long. The CDR3 DNA sequence: TGTGCCAGCAGTACCGGCTTAGCCAAAAACATTCAGTACTTC. Protein product: CASSTGLAKNIQYF.

In its sample, this clone was seen a few times. The rearrangement uses TRBV7-2 and TRBJ1-5; D gene uncertain. The V end was cut by 2 bases, the J end by 7 bases, with 9 bases between. The germline CDR1 and CDR2 sequences are SGHTA and FQGNSA. The CDR3 extends over 13 amino acids. CDR3 sequence (DNA): TGTGCCAGCAGCTTAACTTTTCGCCAGCCCCAGCATTTT. This encodes CASSLTFRQPQHF.

This clone turned up a few times. This chain joins TRBV5-4 and TRBJ1-2; D remains ambiguous. Deletions cut 2 bases from V and 1 base from J, with 9 bases between. The germline gives CDR1 SGHNT, CDR2 YYREEE (reference sequence). CDR3 length: 14 residues. CDR3 nucleotide sequence: TGTGCCAGCAGCTTAGATCCGGATAACTATGGCTACACCTTC. Its translation is CASSLDPDNYGYTF.

In this sample, this clone turned up many times. Other nucleotide sequences from this sample produce the same CDR3. Written as DNA, the CDR3 is TGTGCCAGCAGCTTGTCTGGGGATACGCAGTATTTT. Protein: CASSLSGDTQYF. The chain carries TRBV5-6 and TRBJ2-3; no firm D call. Between the trimmed V and J ends, which lost 1 base and 6 bases, there was a span of 6 bases. Looked up from germline, CDR1 is SGHDT and CDR2 is YYEEEE. The CDR3 has 12 residues.

Remarks on this clone: The sample holds other DNA sequences that translate to the same CDR3. The CDR3 protein is CASSLAEETQYF. DNA for the CDR3: TGCGCCAGCAGCTTGGCTGAGGAGACCCAGTACTTC. The gene calls are TRBV5-1 and TRBJ2-5, with D uncertain. The CDR3 has 12 amino acids. From germline, CDR1 is SGHRS and CDR2 YFSETQ. V was cut by 0 bases and J by 5 bases, with 5 bases left in between.

In this sample, this clone turned up many times. The chain couples TRBV28 to TRBJ2-7, with 7 positions matching TRBD1. The CDR3 is 14 residues long. Trimming at V came to 6 bases and at J to 7 bases, leaving 12 bases not matched to a gene. Germline CDR1 is MDHEN and CDR2 is SYDVKM. Written as DNA, the CDR3 is TGTGCCAGCAGATCGGGACAGAGTATGGAAGAGCAGTACTTC. It codes for CASRSGQSMEEQYF.

This clone was counted a few times. The chain employs TRBV21-1 and TRBJ2-4. TRBV21-1 is termed a pseudogene. This CDR3 is 16 amino acids long. CDR3 bases: TGTGCCAGCAGCTCCCGGGCGGATTTAGCCAAAAACATTCAGTACTTC. Its translation is CASSSRADLAKNIQYF.

This clone was counted between two and nine times. The chain is built from TRBV11-2 and TRBJ2-1; 13 bases fit TRBD2. J lost 10 bases, V lost 6 bases, and 6 bases had no gene match. This CDR3 contains 14 residues. Germline CDR1 and CDR2: SGHAT and FQNNGV. The CDR3 DNA reads as TGTGCCAGCAGACCCGGGACTAGCGGGGTCGAGCAGTTCTTC. This translates into CASRPGTSGVEQFF.

This clone was seen repeatedly, ten times or more. The chain joins TRBV14 to TRBJ2-5, with 8 bases that match TRBD2. J was trimmed by 5 bases and V by 3 bases; bases with no gene match: 2. This CDR3 comprises 13 residues. Looked up from germline, CDR1 is SGHDN and CDR2 is FVKESK. The CDR3 is CASSHGGAETQYF. In DNA, the CDR3 is TGTGCCAGCAGCCACGGGGGGGCCGAGACCCAGTACTTC.

This chain joins TRBV18 and TRBJ1-5; D ambiguous. The CDR3 loop spans 14 amino acids. Per germline, CDR1 KGHSH and CDR2 LQKENI. V shed 4 bases and J shed 3 bases, with 10 bases lying between them. The CDR3 is CASSRLPNNQPQHF. CDR3 DNA sequence: TGTGCCAGCTCACGACTGCCCAACAATCAGCCCCAGCATTTT.

This clone was observed a handful of times. The chain has TRBV2 and TRBJ2-1; D is uncertain. The CDR3 length is 12 residues. The V gene lost 4 bases and the J gene lost 8 bases, with 9 bases spanning the gap. Germline V gene sequence: CDR1 SNHLY, CDR2 FYNNEI. The chain's CDR3 is CASSALGYEQFF. CDR3 nucleotide sequence: TGTGCCAGCAGTGCGCTAGGCTATGAGCAGTTCTTC.

As for this clone: This clone may be a read error of a much larger clone one base away. The chain links TRBV7-8 to TRBJ2-7; no definite D call. Trimming took off 2 bases at V and 2 bases at J, with 4 bases between the two ends. The CDR3 contains 12 residues. The germline CDR1 and CDR2 sequences are SGHVS and FQNEAQ. CDR3 nucleotides: TGTGCCAGCAGCTTATCGACCTACGAGCAGTACTTC. It is translated as CASSLSTYEQYF.

In regard to this clone: Within the sample, other DNA sequences also encode this same CDR3. This chain connects TRBV4-2 to TRBJ2-7; D is perhaps TRBD2 (5 bases). The CDR3 is 15 amino acids. Deletions cut 0 bases from V and 3 bases from J, with 12 bases between. Germline V CDR1 and CDR2: LGHNA, YNFKEQ. The CDR3 DNA follows: TGTGCCAGCAGCCAAGATCTCGGACTGAGCTACGAGCAGTACTTC. It translates to CASSQDLGLSYEQYF.

This clone was seen a single time. The chain links TRBV19 to TRBJ1-5; no firm D call. Trimming left V 5 bases short and J 3 bases short, with 20 bases between. The CDR3 totals 17 residues. Germline loops: CDR1 LNHDA, CDR2 SQIVND (reference sequence). This CDR3 reads CASSLLPTADSNQPQHF. The CDR3 bases are TGTGCCAGTAGTCTCCTCCCAACAGCAGATTCCAATCAGCCCCAGCATTTT.

This clone was recorded a few times. The gene calls are TRBV27 and TRBJ2-2, with 10 positions matching TRBD2. CDR3 length: 16 amino acids. The ends lost 7 bases at V and 2 bases at J; junction bases unmatched: 7. The germline V gene has CDR1 MNHEY and CDR2 SMNVEV (reference sequence). The CDR3 region is CASIASGRENTGELFF. Here the CDR3 DNA reads TGTGCCAGCATAGCCAGCGGGAGGGAAAACACCGGGGAGCTGTTTTTT.

The chain joins TRBV9 to TRBJ2-3; 10 bases are a match to TRBD2. CDR1 and CDR2 from the germline V gene are SGDLS and YYNGEE. Germline trimming cut 2 bases from V and 0 bases from J; bases unmatched to any gene: 3. The CDR3 is 16 residues long. The CDR3 region has the DNA TGTGCCAGCAGCGTCGGGACTAGCGCTAGCACAGATACGCAGTATTTT. It encodes CASSVGTSASTDTQYF.

This clone was counted between two and nine times. DNA of the CDR3: TGTGCCAGCTCACCACAGGGAGAGGGCAATCAGCCCCAGCATTTT. Protein product: CASSPQGEGNQPQHF. This rearrangement joins TRBV18 to TRBJ1-5; D remains ambiguous. The germline CDR1 and CDR2 sequences are KGHSH and LQKENI. V was clipped by 1 base and J by 2 bases, with 9 bases between them. The CDR3 runs 15 residues.

The table lists this clone with a few counts. The rearrangement uses TRBV7-9 and TRBJ1-3; no definite D call. V was pared by 4 bases and J by 4 bases, with 5 bases between. The germline CDR1 and CDR2 sequences are SEHNR and FQNEAQ (reference sequence). CDR3 length equals 12 residues. CDR3 in amino acids: CASSWEGNTIYF. The DNA for the CDR3 is TGTGCCAGCAGCTGGGAGGGAAACACCATATATTTT.

In its sample, this clone was seen a few times. The CDR3: CATSLGGNYNEQFF. CDR3 coding DNA: TGTGCCACCAGTCTCGGAGGCAACTACAATGAGCAGTTCTTC. The chain uses TRBV15 and TRBJ2-1; TRBD2 is a possible D gene (5 bases). Germline loops: CDR1 LNHNV, CDR2 YYDKDF (reference sequence). This CDR3 comprises 14 residues. Trimming took off 6 bases at V and 3 bases at J, with 12 bases between the two ends.

The chain employs TRBV7-2 and TRBJ2-2; either TRBD1 or TRBD2 may supply D (6 bases each). The CDR3 covers 15 residues. The V end lost 1 base, the J end lost 8 bases, and 14 bases lay between the germline ends. The V gene's germline CDR1 is SGHTA and CDR2 FQGNSA. CDR3 sequence reads: CASSLVVGGQGELFF. The CDR3 nucleotides are TGTGCCAGCAGCTTAGTGGTTGGGGGGCAAGGGGAGCTGTTTTTT.

The genes are TRBV27 and TRBJ1-2, with 8 bases lining up with TRBD1. Trimming took 2 bases from V and 8 from J; bases not matched to a gene: 10. The length of the CDR3 is 15 residues. Germline values: CDR1 MNHEY, CDR2 SMNVEV (reference sequence). CDR3 nucleotide sequence: TGTGCCAGCAGTTTACCTCCTGACAGGGGATGGGGCTACACCTTC. Translating it yields CASSLPPDRGWGYTF.

This rearrangement joins TRBV10-3 to TRBJ1-3, with 8 bases lining up with TRBD1. Germline-derived CDR1 and CDR2 are ENHRY and SYGVKD. This CDR3 has 16 residues. Germline trimming cut 8 bases from V and 4 bases from J; bases unmatched to any gene: 13. The CDR3 spells CAISLTGTGFGNTIYF. CDR3 DNA sequence: TGTGCCATCTCTTTAACCGGGACAGGATTCGGAAACACCATATATTTT.